This TCR beta chain was recorded in a study of CD8 T cells in ankylosing spondylitis (dated by TCRdb to about 2017). Study-level background: T cell receptor beta repertoires were profiled in healthy donors and ankylosing spondylitis patients so that disease-linked TCR variants could be found. In total, the full study cohort was made up of 108 healthy donors and more than 20 ankylosing spondylitis patients. Peripheral blood was sampled, and synovial fluid was also collected from ankylosing spondylitis patients. General conclusions and limits of the study: The disease-linked clones had a CD8+ phenotype and were found at relatively low frequencies in peripheral blood. A TCR beta motif made up of several highly homologous amino acid variants appeared to be characteristic of blood from ankylosing spondylitis patients. The disease-linked clones were reported to be significantly enriched in matched synovial fluid samples from ankylosing spondylitis patients. Some motif variants were previously reported in synovial fluid and blood of reactive arthritis patients, suggesting common disease-initiation mechanisms.

The CDR3 measures 14 amino acids from cysteine to phenylalanine. Kept here is only the CDR3 DNA, which spans 42 bases and is read in frame from base 1. Based on the germline V gene (reference sequence), the CDR1 and CDR2 sequences are LGHDT and YNNKEL. V and J lose 8 bases and 6 bases, and a span of 17 bases separates them. Turning to this clonotype: Its cognate antigen has yet to be identified. No clone much larger than this one lies a single base away; base qualities are absent.

This sample was sequenced with an Illumina HiSeq 2500. Quantitative 5'-RACE with molecular barcodes was the method used to prepare the TCR beta libraries. On the study's bioinformatics: To identify disease-linked TCR variants, a new computational method was used, one built on a probabilistic model of VDJ rearrangement. The public reads were run again by TCRdb, first through fastp at Q25 and then through MiXCR, and only productive beta chains were kept. Under each unique CDR3 protein, matching rows form one entry showing the most common genes and DNA. In this record, the V and J calls reflect TCRdb's handling and not the investigators' own analysis. The sample profile shows 380,000 or so distinct CDR3 sequences; roughly 22% of them were found once. About an eighth of the sample is taken by the ten largest.

The sequenced sample was blood, either unsorted or a sorted T cell fraction (not recorded which). In this chain, TRBV3-1 is recombined with TRBJ2-1; TRBD2 is a possible D gene, resting on 5 matching bases. This TCR derives from a male donor with ankylosing spondylitis or in good health (not recorded which). For the CDR3, the sequence is CASEPEGTVNEQFF. The bases read TGTGCCAGCGAGCCAGAGGGTACCGTCAATGAGCAGTTCTTC.